This record concerns one TCR beta chain sequence. Trimming cost V 2 bases and J 8 bases; bases outside gene matches: 5. CDR3 size: 14 residues. Germline V CDR1 and CDR2: SGHVS, FQNEAQ. These data come from a study of OX40 agonist ivuxolimab in advanced cancers. As for the study in general: Patient treatment consisted of intravenous ivuxolimab administration every 2 weeks at 0.01 to 10 mg/kg.

The protocol was immunoSEQ multiplex PCR, while the TCRdb copy is restricted to in-frame clones and leaves out a portion. The repertoire includes 48,000 or so clones, 70% to 90% of them detected once, and under 55% sits in the top ten. The chain employs TRBV7-8 and TRBJ2-1, with 8 bases matching TRBD1. The sample was CD4+ or CD8+ T cells sorted from blood, taken in a trial of the OX40 agonist ivuxolimab. The clonotype was recovered from an adult with an advanced solid tumor such as melanoma, head and neck, liver or kidney cancer. Written as DNA, the CDR3 is TGTGCCAGCAGCTTAACAGGGGGAATTCATGAGCAGTTCTTC. Translating it yields CASSLTGGIHEQFF.